Listed below are T cell receptor beta chains from one sample, sequenced in a study of T cell repertoires in cytomegalovirus infection. TCRdb itself ran the reads through MiXCR, one entry per CDR3 protein. The sample records some 200,000 distinct CDR3 sequences, roughly 19% being singletons. Sequencing input: PBMCs. These TCRs come from a human donor in good health (CMV status not recorded). Some clones in this sample may be carry-over from other donors' samples. Both conserved end residues are part of each CDR3. The D gene is left open where the match is weak. Expanded clones are given a class, and other clones once, few, many or no size at all.

V	size	J	D	CDR3	DNA
TRBV11-2	few	TRBJ1-2	-	CASSRRTEANYGYTF	TGTGCCAGCAGCCGCCGGACAGAAGCTAACTATGGCTACACCTTC
TRBV9	-	TRBJ1-5	-	CASSVDSSNQPQHF	TGTGCCAGCAGCGTAGACAGTAGCAATCAGCCCCAGCATTTT
TRBV11-2	-	TRBJ2-2	-	CASMVGTLNTGELFF	TGTGCCAGCATGGTAGGAACCTTGAACACCGGGGAGCTGTTTTTT
TRBV7-8	many	TRBJ2-7	-	CASSPIPQDEEDEQYF	TGTGCCAGCAGCCCCATCCCCCAAGACGAAGAGGACGAGCAGTACTTC
TRBV6-5	-	TRBJ2-1	TRBD2	CASSRDGPGLAGGKFF	TGTGCCAGCAGCCGCGACGGACCGGGACTAGCGGGAGGAAAGTTCTTC
TRBV6-2/TRBV6-3	-	TRBJ2-1	-	CASSYGVYNKQFF	TGTGCCAGCAGTTATGGAGTTTACAATAAGCAGTTCTTC
TRBV7-2	many	TRBJ2-7	TRBD1	CASSSTGGYEQYF	TGTGCCAGCAGCTCGACAGGGGGGTACGAGCAGTACTTC
TRBV4-3	few	TRBJ2-1	TRBD2	CASSQDKAGVSYNEQFF	TGCGCCAGCAGCCAAGATAAGGCGGGAGTCTCCTACAATGAGCAGTTCTTC
TRBV10-3	many	TRBJ2-1	-	CAISEDRNEQFF	TGTGCCATCAGTGAGGACCGCAATGAGCAGTTCTTC
TRBV6-1	few	TRBJ1-2	-	CASRQRTEPSNYGYTF	TGTGCCAGCAGACAGAGGACCGAGCCTTCTAACTATGGCTACACCTTC
TRBV28	few	TRBJ1-2	-	CASAEESFKGYTF	TGTGCCAGCGCCGAGGAGAGCTTCAAGGGCTACACCTTC
TRBV20-1	few	TRBJ2-5	TRBD1	CSARTGETQYF	TGCAGTGCTAGGACAGGGGAGACCCAGTACTTC
TRBV7-3	few	TRBJ2-7	-	CASSRMTGGAYEQYF	TGTGCCAGCAGCCGGATGACGGGGGGCGCCTACGAGCAGTACTTC
TRBV27	few	TRBJ1-6	-	CASSLGPLNSPLHF	TGTGCCAGCAGTTTAGGTCCCCTAAATTCACCCCTCCACTTT
TRBV28	-	TRBJ1-5	-	CARSFSMGGRDQPQHF	TGTGCCCGCAGTTTCTCTATGGGGGGTCGGGATCAGCCCCAGCATTTT
TRBV7-2	many	TRBJ2-5	-	CASSLLAWRGETQYF	TGTGCCAGCAGCTTATTAGCCTGGAGGGGAGAGACCCAGTACTTC
TRBV7-2	many	TRBJ2-4	TRBD2	CASSPELAGGNIQYF	TGTGCCAGCAGCCCCGAACTAGCGGGTGGAAACATTCAGTACTTC
TRBV7-9	many	TRBJ2-2	TRBD1	CASSPLRDRGPGELFF	TGTGCCAGCAGCCCCCTCCGGGACAGGGGCCCCGGGGAGCTGTTTTTT
TRBV7-2	many	TRBJ1-5	-	CASSPGRGNQPQHF	TGTGCCAGCAGTCCCGGCCGGGGCAATCAGCCCCAGCATTTT
TRBV27	many	TRBJ1-5	-	CASSHRDSNQPQHF	TGTGCCAGCAGCCACAGGGATAGCAATCAGCCCCAGCATTTT
TRBV5-1	-	TRBJ1-1	TRBD1	CASSPGQFDSIITEAFF	TGCGCCAGCAGCCCGGGACAGTTTGATTCTATCATCACTGAAGCTTTCTTT
TRBV7-9	-	TRBJ1-4	TRBD1	CASSGGSEKLFF	TGTGCCAGCTCAGGGGGTAGTGAAAAACTGTTTTTT
TRBV12-3/TRBV12-4	-	TRBJ2-7	-	CASSFGGLSYEQYF	TGTGCCAGCAGTTTTGGCGGTCTCTCCTACGAGCAGTACTTC
TRBV4-1	few	TRBJ2-7	-	CASSLSGQSYEQYF	TGCGCCAGCAGCCTGAGCGGACAGTCCTACGAGCAGTACTTC
TRBV6-1	-	TRBJ1-5	-	CASTRTVSNQPQHF	TGTGCCAGCACCAGGACGGTCTCAAATCAGCCCCAGCATTTT
TRBV5-1	-	TRBJ2-1	TRBD1	CASSGVPSGTGDSNEQFF	TGCGCCAGCAGCGGTGTACCTTCCGGGACAGGGGATAGCAATGAGCAGTTCTTC
TRBV4-1	few	TRBJ2-5	-	CASSQDIGDFGGAETQYF	TGCGCCAGCAGCCAAGATATCGGCGACTTCGGAGGGGCAGAGACCCAGTACTTC
TRBV28	many	TRBJ2-1	TRBD2	CASSQDSGGYYNEQFF	TGTGCCAGCAGTCAGGATAGCGGGGGTTATTACAATGAGCAGTTCTTC
TRBV7-2	many	TRBJ1-2	TRBD1	CASSSQGAVYGYTF	TGTGCCAGCAGCTCGCAGGGGGCGGTCTATGGCTACACCTTC
TRBV20-1	few	TRBJ2-7	-	CSARGNPYEQYF	TGCAGTGCTAGGGGGAATCCCTACGAGCAGTACTTC
TRBV25-1	-	TRBJ1-5	TRBD1	CASSVGTAKSNQPQHF	TGTGCCAGCAGTGTCGGGACAGCCAAAAGCAATCAGCCCCAGCATTTT
TRBV20-1	few	TRBJ1-2	-	CSALGRSGDGYTF	TGCAGTGCCCTGGGCAGGAGCGGCGATGGCTACACCTTC
TRBV28	few	TRBJ2-5	-	CASSQNRETQYF	TGTGCCAGCAGCCAGAACCGGGAGACCCAGTACTTC
TRBV11-3	few	TRBJ2-7	-	CASSSRTVSYEQYF	TGTGCCAGCAGCTCCCGGACCGTCTCCTACGAGCAGTACTTC
TRBV7-8	many	TRBJ1-1	-	CASSLLLGVNTEAFF	TGTGCCAGCAGCTTACTTCTCGGGGTGAACACTGAAGCTTTCTTT
TRBV29-1	-	TRBJ2-1	-	CSVARAGRYNEQFF	TGCAGCGTCGCACGGGCGGGGAGATACAATGAGCAGTTCTTC
TRBV4-2	many	TRBJ2-7	-	CASSQDLDTTYEQYF	TGTGCCAGCAGCCAAGATTTGGACACCACCTACGAGCAGTACTTC
TRBV5-1	-	TRBJ2-3	-	CASSFASSQADTQYF	TGCGCCAGCAGCTTTGCTAGCTCACAGGCAGATACGCAGTATTTT
TRBV7-2	few	TRBJ2-1	TRBD2	CASSFSGTSGSSYNEQFF	TGTGCCAGCAGCTTCTCCGGGACTAGCGGGAGTTCCTACAATGAGCAGTTCTTC
TRBV19	-	TRBJ2-6	-	CASSPALANVLTF	TGTGCCAGTAGTCCGGCCTTGGCCAACGTCCTGACTTTC
TRBV28	-	TRBJ2-4	-	CASSEVGRQNIQYF	TGTGCCAGCTCAGAGGTAGGGCGGCAAAACATTCAGTACTTC
TRBV7-8	many	TRBJ1-4	-	CASSLDGRDNEKLFF	TGTGCCAGCAGCTTAGACGGCAGGGATAATGAAAAACTGTTTTTT
TRBV11-2	-	TRBJ2-5	-	CASSPSPGSGETQYF	TGTGCCAGCAGCCCCTCTCCCGGGTCAGGGGAGACCCAGTACTTC
TRBV7-3	-	TRBJ2-5	TRBD2	CASSAAGGPQETQYF	TGTGCCAGCAGCGCCGCGGGGGGACCACAAGAGACCCAGTACTTC
TRBV29-1	-	TRBJ1-1	TRBD1	CSAQGQTNTEAFF	TGCAGCGCCCAGGGACAGACGAACACTGAAGCTTTCTTT
TRBV6-2/TRBV6-3	-	TRBJ2-7	-	CASSGIGQKVPYEQYF	TGTGCCAGCAGTGGAATCGGACAGAAGGTACCCTACGAGCAGTACTTC
TRBV7-9	few	TRBJ2-2	TRBD1	CASSDRDSYTGELFF	TGTGCCAGCAGCGATAGGGACAGCTACACCGGGGAGCTGTTTTTT
TRBV19	many	TRBJ2-3	-	CASSKSGSTDTQYF	TGTGCCAGTAGTAAAAGCGGCAGCACAGATACGCAGTATTTT
TRBV27	-	TRBJ1-1	-	CASSLFRRTGTEAFF	TGTGCCAGCAGTTTATTCCGCCGAACGGGCACTGAAGCTTTCTTT
TRBV10-3	many	TRBJ1-3	-	CAISESAFDSRNTIYF	TGTGCCATCAGTGAGTCCGCCTTTGACAGTAGAAACACCATATATTTT
TRBV6-5	-	TRBJ1-2	-	CASSYSSQNGYTF	TGTGCCAGCAGTTACTCGAGTCAGAATGGCTACACCTTC
TRBV28	-	TRBJ2-7	-	CASSSGPPQYDSHF	TGTGCCAGCAGTTCGGGACCCCCCCAGTATGATTCCCACTTC
TRBV14	many	TRBJ1-4	-	CASSQDLAVGNEKLFF	TGTGCCAGCAGCCAAGATTTGGCTGTGGGTAATGAAAAACTGTTTTTT
TRBV28	few	TRBJ1-3	TRBD1	CASSPSGTGYGGNTIYF	TGTGCCAGCAGTCCCTCCGGGACAGGGTACGGTGGAAACACCATATATTTT